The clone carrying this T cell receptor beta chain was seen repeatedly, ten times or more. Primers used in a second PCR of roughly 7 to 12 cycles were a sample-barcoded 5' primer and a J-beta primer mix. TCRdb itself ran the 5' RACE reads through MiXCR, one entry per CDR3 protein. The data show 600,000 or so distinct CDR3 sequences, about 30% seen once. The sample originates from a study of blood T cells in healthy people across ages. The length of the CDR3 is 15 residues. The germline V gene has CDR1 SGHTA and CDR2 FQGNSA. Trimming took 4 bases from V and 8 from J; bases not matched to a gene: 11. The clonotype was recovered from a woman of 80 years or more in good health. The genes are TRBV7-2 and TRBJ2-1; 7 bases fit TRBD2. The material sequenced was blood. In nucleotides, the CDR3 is TGTGCCAGCAGCTGGGACCGGACTAGACGACATGAGCAGTTCTTC. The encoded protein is CASSWDRTRRHEQFF. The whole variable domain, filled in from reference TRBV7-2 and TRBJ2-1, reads GAGVSQSPSNKVTEKGKDVELRCDPISGHTALYWYRQSLGQGLEFLIYFQGNSAPDKSGLPSDRFSAERTGGSVSTLTIQRTQQEDSAVYLCASSWDRTRRHEQFFGPGTRLTVL.